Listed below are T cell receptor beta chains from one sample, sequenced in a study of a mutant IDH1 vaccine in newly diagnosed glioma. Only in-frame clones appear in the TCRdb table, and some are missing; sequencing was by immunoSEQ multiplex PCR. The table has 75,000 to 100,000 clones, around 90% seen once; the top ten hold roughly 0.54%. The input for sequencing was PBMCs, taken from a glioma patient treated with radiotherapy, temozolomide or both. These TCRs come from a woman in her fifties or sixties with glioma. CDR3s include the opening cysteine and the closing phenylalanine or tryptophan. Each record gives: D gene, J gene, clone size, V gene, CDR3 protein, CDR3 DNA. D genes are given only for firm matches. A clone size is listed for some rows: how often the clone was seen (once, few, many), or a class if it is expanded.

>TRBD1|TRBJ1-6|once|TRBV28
CASKPGTGDSPLHF
TGTGCCAGCAAACCCGGGACAGGGGATTCACCCCTCCACTTT
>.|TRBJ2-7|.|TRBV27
CASSLMRGYEQYF
TGTGCCAGCAGTTTAATGAGGGGCTACGAGCAGTACTTC
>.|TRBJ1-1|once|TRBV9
CASSVVAGGREEAFF
TGTGCCAGCAGCGTAGTTGCGGGGGGAAGGGAGGAGGCTTTCTTT
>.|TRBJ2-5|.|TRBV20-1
CSASPEETQYF
TGCAGTGCTAGTCCTGAAGAGACCCAGTACTTC
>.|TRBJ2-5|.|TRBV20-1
CSAVTGETQYF
TGCAGTGCTGTGACCGGGGAGACCCAGTACTTC
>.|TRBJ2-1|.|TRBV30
CAWGPGGVDEQFF
TGTGCCTGGGGACCTGGAGGGGTGGATGAGCAGTTCTTC
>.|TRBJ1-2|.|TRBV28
CASSLRQLTNYGYTF
TGTGCCAGCAGTTTAAGGCAACTGACTAACTATGGCTACACCTTC
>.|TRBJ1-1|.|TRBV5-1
CASSLGRGTWDTEAFF
TGCGCCAGCAGCTTAGGGCGAGGGACTTGGGACACTGAAGCTTTCTTT
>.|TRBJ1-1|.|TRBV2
CASNGAGEDPEAFF
TGTGCCAGCAATGGGGCAGGGGAGGACCCTGAAGCTTTCTTT
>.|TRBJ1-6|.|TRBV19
CASSLGRLDNSPLHF
TGTGCCAGTAGCCTCGGGCGTCTCGATAATTCACCCCTCCACTTT
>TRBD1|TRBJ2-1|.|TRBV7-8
CASSPQRTGYNEQFF
TGTGCCAGCAGCCCACAGAGGACAGGGTACAATGAGCAGTTCTTC
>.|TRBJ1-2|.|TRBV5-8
CASSPLLGYYGYTF
TGTGCCAGCAGCCCCCTTTTGGGCTACTATGGCTACACCTTC
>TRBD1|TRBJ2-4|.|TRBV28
CASSRSGQRIAKNIQYF
TGTGCCAGCAGCCGATCGGGACAGAGGATAGCCAAAAACATTCAGTACTTC
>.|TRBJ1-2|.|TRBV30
CAWSVGAGGYTF
TGTGCCTGGAGTGTGGGGGCGGGAGGCTACACCTTC
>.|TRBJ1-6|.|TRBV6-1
CASSIDSTNSPLHF
TGTGCCAGCAGTATCGACAGTACTAATTCACCCCTCCACTTT
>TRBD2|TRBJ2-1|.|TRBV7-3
CASSLPSGVGNEQFF
TGTGCCAGCAGCTTACCTAGCGGGGTGGGGAATGAGCAGTTCTTC
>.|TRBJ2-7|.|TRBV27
CASSQDRYSYEQYF
TGTGCCAGCAGTCAGGACAGATACTCCTACGAGCAGTACTTC
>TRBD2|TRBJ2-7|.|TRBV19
CASSIDGGRGYEQYF
TGTGCCAGTAGTATAGACGGCGGGAGGGGTTACGAGCAGTACTTC
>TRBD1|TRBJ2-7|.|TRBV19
CASRRTGSSYEQYF
TGTGCCAGTAGGAGGACAGGTAGCTCCTACGAGCAGTACTTC
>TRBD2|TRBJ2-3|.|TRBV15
CATRRTSGSQNTQYF
TGTGCCACCAGGCGGACTAGCGGGAGTCAGAATACGCAGTATTTT
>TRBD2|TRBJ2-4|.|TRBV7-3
CASRRKNSGRSKNIQYF
TGTGCCAGCAGGAGAAAAAATAGCGGGAGGTCCAAAAACATTCAGTACTTC
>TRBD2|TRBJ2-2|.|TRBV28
CASSSASGSNTGELFF
TGTGCCAGCAGTTCCGCTAGCGGCTCCAACACCGGGGAGCTGTTTTTT
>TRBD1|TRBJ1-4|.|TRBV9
CASSVGLPGQGEFNGKLFF
TGTGCCAGCAGCGTAGGGCTTCCGGGACAGGGGGAATTTAATGGAAAACTGTTTTTT
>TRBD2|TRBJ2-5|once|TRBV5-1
CASSFSGSQGETQYF
TGCGCCAGCAGCTTCAGCGGGAGCCAGGGAGAGACCCAGTACTTC
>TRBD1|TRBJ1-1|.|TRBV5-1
CASSWQGDTEAFF
TGCGCCAGCAGCTGGCAGGGGGACACTGAAGCTTTCTTT
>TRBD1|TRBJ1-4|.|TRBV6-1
CASSEVAGGFLNEKLFF
TGTGCCAGCAGTGAAGTGGCAGGGGGGTTTCTTAATGAAAAACTGTTTTTT
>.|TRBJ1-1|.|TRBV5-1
CASSLEGRGGTEAFF
TGCGCCAGCAGCTTGGAAGGCAGGGGAGGCACTGAAGCTTTCTTT
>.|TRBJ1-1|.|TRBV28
CASWEAGVITEAFF
TGTGCCAGCTGGGAGGCAGGGGTTATCACTGAAGCTTTCTTT
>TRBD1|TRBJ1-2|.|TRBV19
CASSVPRDRVYGYTF
TGTGCCAGTAGTGTACCTCGGGACAGGGTTTATGGCTACACCTTC
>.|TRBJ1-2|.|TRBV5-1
CASTPAGDTYYGYTF
TGCGCCAGCACCCCGGCCGGGGACACATACTATGGCTACACCTTC
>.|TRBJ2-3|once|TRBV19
CASSIEPVADTQYF
TGTGCCAGTAGTATAGAGCCAGTCGCAGATACGCAGTATTTT
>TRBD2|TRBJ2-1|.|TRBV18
CASSPTIAGVTYNEQFF
TGTGCCAGCTCACCAACCATAGCGGGAGTAACCTACAATGAGCAGTTCTTC
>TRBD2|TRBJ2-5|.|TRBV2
CASSQEGGDQETQYF
TGTGCCAGCAGTCAAGAGGGAGGGGACCAAGAGACCCAGTACTTC
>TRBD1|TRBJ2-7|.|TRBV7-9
CASSLVSGTAYEQYF
TGTGCCAGCAGCTTAGTTTCCGGGACAGCCTACGAGCAGTACTTC
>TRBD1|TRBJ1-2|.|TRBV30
CAWSYYRDSYGYTF
TGTGCCTGGAGTTATTACCGGGACAGCTATGGCTACACCTTC
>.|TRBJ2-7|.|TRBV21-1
CASSTRDSELGTDYEQYF
TGTGCCAGCAGCACCCGGGACAGCGAACTAGGGACCGACTACGAGCAGTACTTC
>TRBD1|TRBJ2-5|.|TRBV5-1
CASSATGVPETQYF
TGCGCCAGCAGCGCTACAGGGGTCCCAGAGACCCAGTACTTC
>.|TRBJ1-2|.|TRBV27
CASSLDPRILYGYTF
TGTGCCAGCAGTTTAGATCCTAGGATTCTCTATGGCTACACCTTC
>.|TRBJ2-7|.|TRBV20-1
CSAPDGGQQYF
TGCAGTGCGCCGGACGGCGGGCAGCAGTACTTC
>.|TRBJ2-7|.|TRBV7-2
CASSLYASPDPTAHEQYF
TGTGCCAGCAGCTTATACGCTAGTCCGGACCCAACGGCCCACGAGCAGTACTTC
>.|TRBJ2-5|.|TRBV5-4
CASSSPIGGETQYF
TGTGCCAGCAGCTCGCCAATAGGGGGAGAGACCCAGTACTTC
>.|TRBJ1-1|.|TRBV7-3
CASSLSRNTEAFF
TGTGCCAGCAGCTTAAGTAGGAACACTGAAGCTTTCTTT
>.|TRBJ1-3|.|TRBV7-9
CASSLDTGISSGNTIYF
TGTGCCAGCAGCTTGGACACAGGGATTAGCTCTGGAAACACCATATATTTT
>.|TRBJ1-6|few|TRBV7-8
CASSLAGDLGPLHF
TGTGCCAGCAGCTTAGCGGGGGACCTCGGACCCCTCCACTTT
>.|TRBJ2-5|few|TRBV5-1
CASSLVAETQYF
TGCGCCAGCAGCTTGGTCGCGGAGACCCAGTACTTC
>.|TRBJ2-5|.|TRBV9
CASSAMGGQETQYF
TGTGCCAGCAGCGCCATGGGGGGCCAAGAGACCCAGTACTTC
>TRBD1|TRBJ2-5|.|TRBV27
CASRQAGTGIQETQYF
TGTGCCAGCAGGCAAGCCGGGACAGGGATCCAAGAGACCCAGTACTTC
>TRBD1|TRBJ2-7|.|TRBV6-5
CASSKRDRVSEQYF
TGTGCCAGCAGTAAACGGGACAGGGTCTCGGAGCAGTACTTC
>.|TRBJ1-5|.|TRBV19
CASTVSRGPDQPQHF
TGTGCCAGTACGGTGTCCCGGGGTCCCGATCAGCCCCAGCATTTT
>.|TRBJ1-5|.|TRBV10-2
CASGQPQHF
TGCGCCAGCGGTCAGCCCCAGCATTTT
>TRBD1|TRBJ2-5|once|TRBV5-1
CASKAAGGSQETQYF
TGCGCCAGCAAGGCGGCAGGGGGCAGCCAAGAGACCCAGTACTTC
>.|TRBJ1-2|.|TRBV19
CASSLRRGGRNYGYTF
TGTGCCAGTAGCCTTAGACGGGGGGGCCGAAACTATGGCTACACCTTC
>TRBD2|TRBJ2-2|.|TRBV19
CASGGGLALLGDTGELFF
TGTGCCAGTGGGGGAGGACTAGCGCTCCTCGGGGACACCGGGGAGCTGTTTTTT